Listed below are T cell receptor beta chains from one sample, sequenced in a study of cytomegalovirus exposure and HLA in healthy donors. The method was immunoSEQ multiplex PCR; TCRdb's version includes in-frame clones alone and lacks a portion of them. The table has 95,000 or so clones, 60% to 85% seen once. The source material was PBMCs. These receptor sequences come from a woman in her thirties or forties in good health and CMV-seronegative. Each CDR3 is given without its conserved first and last residue. Fields, in order: clone size, J gene, V gene, CDR3 protein. Part of the rows lack a size; the others show once, few, many or a class for expanded clones.

few	TRBJ2-1	TRBV5-1	ASSPSGGAYNEQF
.	TRBJ2-7	TRBV7-9	ASRDASGGLYEQY
once	TRBJ1-2	TRBV28	ASRRGGYGYT
.	TRBJ1-1	TRBV2	ASSETGGYTEAF
.	TRBJ1-1	TRBV27	ASSFPGGAEAF
.	TRBJ1-1	TRBV19	ASSITGDYTEAF
few	TRBJ1-6	TRBV5-1	ASSSSDGAGNSPLH
.	TRBJ2-3	TRBV5-5	ASSLKTGLDTQY
.	TRBJ1-1	TRBV25-1	ASSDAQSNTEAF
.	TRBJ2-5	TRBV27	ASSLSPTAETQY
.	TRBJ1-2	TRBV19	ASSRTGFYGYT
few	TRBJ1-2	TRBV6-4	ASNRNYGYT
.	TRBJ1-3	TRBV6-4	ASSREAGNTIY
.	TRBJ2-1	TRBV9	ASSVVVDTEQF
.	TRBJ2-2	TRBV4-1	ASSSDWAGELF
.	TRBJ2-1	TRBV5-1	ASSLGDSTYNEQF
.	TRBJ2-7	TRBV7-2	ASSPRLASYEQY
.	TRBJ1-2	TRBV29-1	SVPRGANYGYT
once	TRBJ2-1	TRBV5-6	ASSWPLAGLAGHNEQF
.	TRBJ1-1	TRBV4-2	ASSQSDRLNTEAF
.	TRBJ1-1	TRBV7-9	ASSPSRGANTEAF
few	TRBJ1-2	TRBV2	ASYRQENYGYT
.	TRBJ1-6	TRBV5-1	ASSLAGAKYSPLH
.	TRBJ1-2	TRBV19	ASTPSTGAPQSHGYT
.	TRBJ2-4	TRBV6-1	ASLRGHLAKNIQY
.	TRBJ1-5	TRBV6-6	ATFAGTGRGNQPQH
.	TRBJ1-2	TRBV9	ASSVVTGLDGYT
.	TRBJ2-3	TRBV2	ASSEASPRQGSTDTQY
few	TRBJ1-1	TRBV27	ASSWGQGGATEAF
.	TRBJ2-7	TRBV6-1	ASTIRLVTNEQY
.	TRBJ1-2	TRBV6-1	ASRQDSPNYGYT
.	TRBJ2-1	TRBV7-3	ASSFAGQGSYNEQF
.	TRBJ2-3	TRBV7-3	ASSLYPSPTDTQY
once	TRBJ1-5	TRBV6-4	ASSDTINQPQH
.	TRBJ1-1	TRBV6-5	ASSYYQAGEAF
.	TRBJ2-2	TRBV5-1	ASSATSGTNTGELF
.	TRBJ2-5	TRBV7-6	ASSLVEETQY
.	TRBJ2-1	TRBV29-1	SVVVAGGPGYNEQF
.	TRBJ2-2	TRBV7-2	ASSNRGRGELF
.	TRBJ2-5	TRBV6-1	ASSDRGQPAETQY